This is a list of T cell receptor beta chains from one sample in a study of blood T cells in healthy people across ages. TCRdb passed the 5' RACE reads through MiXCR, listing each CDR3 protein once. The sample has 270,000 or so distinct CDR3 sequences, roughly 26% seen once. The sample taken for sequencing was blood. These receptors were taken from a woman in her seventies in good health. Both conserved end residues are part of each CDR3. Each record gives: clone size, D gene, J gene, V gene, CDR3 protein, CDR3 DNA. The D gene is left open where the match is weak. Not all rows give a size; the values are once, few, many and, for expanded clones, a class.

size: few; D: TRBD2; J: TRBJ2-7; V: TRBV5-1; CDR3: CASSLRTSGTLGEQYF; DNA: TGCGCCAGCAGCCTACGGACTAGCGGGACGCTTGGCGAGCAGTACTTC
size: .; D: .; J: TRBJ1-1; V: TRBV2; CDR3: CASSRWGALTEAFF; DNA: TGTGCCAGCAGTAGATGGGGGGCGTTGACTGAAGCTTTCTTT
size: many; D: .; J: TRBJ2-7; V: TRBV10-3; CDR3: CAISEFAEQYF; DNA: TGTGCCATCAGTGAATTTGCGGAGCAGTACTTC
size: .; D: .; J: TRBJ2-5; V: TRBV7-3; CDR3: CAGSLGPGETQYF; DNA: TGTGCCGGCAGCTTAGGGCCAGGGGAGACCCAGTACTTC
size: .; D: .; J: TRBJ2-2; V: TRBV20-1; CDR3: CSACTGRLNTGELFF; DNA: TGCAGTGCTTGCACGGGACGGCTAAACACCGGGGAGCTGTTTTTT
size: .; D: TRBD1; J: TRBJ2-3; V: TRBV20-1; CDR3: CSARDDRGLTSTDTQYF; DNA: TGCAGTGCTAGAGATGACAGGGGCCTTACTAGCACAGATACGCAGTATTTT
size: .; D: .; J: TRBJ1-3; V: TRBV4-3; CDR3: CASSQVAWDSGNTIYF; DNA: TGCGCCAGCAGCCAAGTAGCCTGGGACTCTGGAAACACCATATATTTT
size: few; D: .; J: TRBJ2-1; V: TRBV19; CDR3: CASARDTHNEQFF; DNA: TGTGCCAGTGCTCGGGACACCCACAATGAGCAGTTCTTC
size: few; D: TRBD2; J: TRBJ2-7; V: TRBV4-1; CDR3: CASSQVVSGRSEQYF; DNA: TGCGCCAGCAGCCAAGTGGTTAGCGGGAGAAGCGAGCAGTACTTC
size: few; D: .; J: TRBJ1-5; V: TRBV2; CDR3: CASSGQLASNQPQHF; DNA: TGTGCCAGCAGTGGACAGCTTGCTAGCAATCAGCCCCAGCATTTT
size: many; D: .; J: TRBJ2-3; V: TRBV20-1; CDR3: CSAEDSPGLADTQYF; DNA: TGCAGTGCTGAGGACAGCCCCGGACTCGCAGATACGCAGTATTTT
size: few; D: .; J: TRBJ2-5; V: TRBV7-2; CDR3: CASSLAKIGTQETQYF; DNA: TGTGCCAGCAGCTTAGCCAAGATAGGTACCCAAGAGACCCAGTACTTC
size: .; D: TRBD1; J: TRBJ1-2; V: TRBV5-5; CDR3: CASSPGQGEVYGYTF; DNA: TGTGCCAGCAGCCCAGGACAGGGGGAGGTCTATGGCTACACCTTC
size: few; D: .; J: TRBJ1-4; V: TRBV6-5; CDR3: CASSFLVGQREEKLFF; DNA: TGTGCCAGCAGTTTTCTCGTGGGGCAAAGGGAAGAAAAACTGTTTTTT
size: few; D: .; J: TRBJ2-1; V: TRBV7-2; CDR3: CASRSFVGESYNEQFF; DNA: TGTGCCAGCAGGTCTTTCGTCGGGGAGTCCTACAATGAGCAGTTCTTC
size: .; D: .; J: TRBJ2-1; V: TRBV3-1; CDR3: CASSLWRIDNEQFF; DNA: TGTGCCAGCAGCCTATGGCGGATCGACAATGAGCAGTTCTTC
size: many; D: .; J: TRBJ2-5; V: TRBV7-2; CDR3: CASSWRQETQYF; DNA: TGTGCCAGCAGCTGGCGGCAAGAGACCCAGTACTTC
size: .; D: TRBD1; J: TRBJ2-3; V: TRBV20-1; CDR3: CSAQTAGDRGPDTQYF; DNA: TGCAGTGCCCAAACCGCGGGGGACAGGGGGCCAGATACGCAGTATTTT
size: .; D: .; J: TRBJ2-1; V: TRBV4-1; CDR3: CASSPHTSDRMVFF; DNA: TGCGCCAGCAGCCCTCACACATCCGACCGGATGGTGTTCTTC
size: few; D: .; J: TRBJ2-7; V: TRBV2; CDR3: CASSPGLSEQYF; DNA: TGTGCCAGCAGCCCGGGACTCTCCGAGCAGTACTTC
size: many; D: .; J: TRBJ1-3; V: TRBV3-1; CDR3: CASSQDGNTIYF; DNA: TGTGCCAGCAGCCAGGATGGAAACACCATATATTTT
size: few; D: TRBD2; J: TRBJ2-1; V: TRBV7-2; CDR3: CASSPLGAGVPNEQFF; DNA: TGTGCCAGCAGCCCCTTAGGAGCGGGAGTACCCAATGAGCAGTTCTTC
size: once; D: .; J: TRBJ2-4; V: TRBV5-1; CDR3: CASSPTIGYGNIQYF; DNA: TGCGCCAGCAGCCCGACTATAGGATATGGAAACATTCAGTACTTC
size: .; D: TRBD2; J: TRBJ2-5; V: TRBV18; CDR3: CASWGLAGDDETQYF; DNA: TGTGCCAGCTGGGGATTAGCGGGAGACGATGAGACCCAGTACTTC
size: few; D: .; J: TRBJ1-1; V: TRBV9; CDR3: CASSAQTSMNTVAFF; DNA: TGTGCCAGCAGCGCTCAGACAAGCATGAACACTGTAGCTTTCTTT
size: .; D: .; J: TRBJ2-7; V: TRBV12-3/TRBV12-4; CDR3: CASGRVGDEQYF; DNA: TGTGCCAGCGGAAGAGTGGGCGACGAGCAGTACTTC
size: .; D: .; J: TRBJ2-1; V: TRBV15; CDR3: CATSRDQGGNNEQFF; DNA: TGTGCCACCAGCAGAGATCAGGGAGGCAACAATGAGCAGTTCTTC
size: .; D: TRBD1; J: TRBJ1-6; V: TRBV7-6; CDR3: CASSAGTGVSPLHF; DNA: TGTGCCAGCAGCGCCGGGACAGGGGTTTCACCCCTCCACTTT
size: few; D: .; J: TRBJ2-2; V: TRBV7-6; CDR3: CAGSSTNPLGFGTGELFF; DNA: TGTGCCGGCAGCTCCACAAACCCGCTAGGATTTGGAACCGGGGAGCTGTTTTTT
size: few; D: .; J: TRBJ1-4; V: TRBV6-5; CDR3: CASSYERRPNEKLFF; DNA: TGTGCCAGCAGTTACGAGCGGAGGCCTAATGAAAAACTGTTTTTT
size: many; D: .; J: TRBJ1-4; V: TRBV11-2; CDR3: CASSFGGSGEKLFF; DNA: TGTGCCAGCAGCTTTGGCGGTTCCGGTGAAAAACTGTTTTTT
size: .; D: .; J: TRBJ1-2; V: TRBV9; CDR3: CASSVGGYGYTF; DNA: TGTGCCAGCAGCGTAGGCGGCTATGGCTACACCTTC
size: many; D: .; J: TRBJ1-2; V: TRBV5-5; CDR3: CASKPGPPNYGYTF; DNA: TGTGCCAGCAAACCGGGGCCCCCTAACTATGGCTACACCTTC
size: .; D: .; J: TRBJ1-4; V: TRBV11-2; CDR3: CASSLDSKGSEKLFF; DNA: TGTGCCAGCAGCTTAGATTCGAAGGGGAGTGAAAAACTGTTTTTT
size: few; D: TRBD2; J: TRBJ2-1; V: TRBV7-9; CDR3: CASSARPTSGRNEQFF; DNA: TGTGCCAGCAGCGCACGCCCGACTAGCGGGAGGAATGAGCAGTTCTTC
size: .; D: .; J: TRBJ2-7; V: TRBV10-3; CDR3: CAITSPRAKNYEQYF; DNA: TGTGCCATCACCTCGCCCAGGGCCAAAAACTACGAGCAGTACTTC
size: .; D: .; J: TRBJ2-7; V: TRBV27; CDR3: CASSTVDRPEQYF; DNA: TGTGCCAGCAGTACTGTAGACAGGCCCGAGCAGTACTTC
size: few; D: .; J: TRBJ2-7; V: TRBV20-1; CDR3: CSARDYRYEQYF; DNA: TGCAGTGCTAGAGATTACCGTTACGAGCAGTACTTC
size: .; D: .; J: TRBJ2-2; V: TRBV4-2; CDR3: CASSQVVGSTTGELFF; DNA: TGTGCCAGCAGCCAAGTGGTCGGGAGTACCACCGGGGAGCTGTTTTTT
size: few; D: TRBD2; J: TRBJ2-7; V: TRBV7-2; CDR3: CASSARLAGAYEQYF; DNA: TGTGCCAGCAGCGCACGACTAGCGGGAGCCTACGAGCAGTACTTC
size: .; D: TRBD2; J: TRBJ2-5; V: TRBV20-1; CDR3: CSARDPLGTSGQETQYF; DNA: TGCAGTGCTAGAGACCCTCTTGGGACTAGCGGACAAGAGACCCAGTACTTC
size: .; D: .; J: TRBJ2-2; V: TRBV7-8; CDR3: CASPDTGLYANTGELFF; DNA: TGTGCCAGCCCCGACACAGGACTGTACGCGAACACCGGGGAGCTGTTTTTT
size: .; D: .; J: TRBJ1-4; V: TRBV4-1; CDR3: CASSQENGGGYNEKLFF; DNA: TGCGCCAGCAGCCAAGAAAATGGAGGCGGTTATAATGAAAAACTGTTTTTT
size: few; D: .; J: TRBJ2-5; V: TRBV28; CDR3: CASSPLGGRSRYGETQYF; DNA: TGTGCCAGCAGCCCACTCGGGGGTCGAAGCAGATACGGAGAGACCCAGTACTTC
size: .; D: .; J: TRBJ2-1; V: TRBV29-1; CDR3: CSDLRDSTSSYNEQFF; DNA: TGCAGCGACCTACGCGACTCAACCAGCTCCTACAATGAGCAGTTCTTC
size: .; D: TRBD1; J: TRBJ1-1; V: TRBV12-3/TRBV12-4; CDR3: CASRLMTGREAFF; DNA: TGTGCCAGCAGACTCATGACAGGGCGTGAAGCTTTCTTT
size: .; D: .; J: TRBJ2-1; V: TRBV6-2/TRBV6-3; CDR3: CASSFSGDEQFF; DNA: TGTGCCAGCAGCTTTTCCGGGGATGAGCAGTTCTTC
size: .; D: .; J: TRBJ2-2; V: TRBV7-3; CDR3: CASSWQGTGELFF; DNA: TGTGCCAGCAGCTGGCAAGGGACCGGGGAGCTGTTTTTT
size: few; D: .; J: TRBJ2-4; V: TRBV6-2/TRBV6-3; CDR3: CASSEGRASTARNIQYF; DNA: TGTGCCAGCAGCGAGGGGCGCGCCAGCACAGCCAGAAACATTCAGTACTTC
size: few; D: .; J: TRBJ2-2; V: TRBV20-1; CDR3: CSARDLGEDTGELFF; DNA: TGCAGTGCTAGAGATCTGGGGGAGGACACCGGGGAGCTGTTTTTT
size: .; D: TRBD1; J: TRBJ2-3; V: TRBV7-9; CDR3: CASSALQGGTGPDTQYF; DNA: TGTGCCAGCAGCGCCCTTCAAGGGGGGACAGGACCAGATACGCAGTATTTT
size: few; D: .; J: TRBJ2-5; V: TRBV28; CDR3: CASREQGGSQETQYF; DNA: TGTGCCAGCAGGGAACAAGGGGGATCTCAAGAGACCCAGTACTTC
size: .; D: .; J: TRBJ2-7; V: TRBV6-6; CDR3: CASSGYYEQYF; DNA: TGTGCCAGCAGCGGATACTACGAGCAGTACTTC
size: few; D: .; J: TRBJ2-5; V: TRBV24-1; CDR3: CATSDFGVGQQETQYF; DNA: TGTGCCACCAGTGATTTTGGGGTAGGGCAGCAAGAGACCCAGTACTTC
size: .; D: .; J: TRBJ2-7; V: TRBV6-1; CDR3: CASSEYLYVQYF; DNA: TGTGCCAGCAGTGAATATCTGTACGTGCAGTACTTC
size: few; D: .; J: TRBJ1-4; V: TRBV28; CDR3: CASSRASTTNEKLFF; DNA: TGTGCCAGCAGTCGAGCGTCAACAACTAATGAAAAACTGTTTTTT
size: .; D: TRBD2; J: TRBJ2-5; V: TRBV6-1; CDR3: CASSEVPFPRGAGGETQYF; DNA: TGTGCCAGCAGTGAAGTCCCATTCCCTCGTGGAGCGGGAGGAGAGACCCAGTACTTC
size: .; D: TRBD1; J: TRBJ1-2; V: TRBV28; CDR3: CASSQQGNYGYTF; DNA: TGTGCCAGCAGTCAACAGGGGAACTATGGCTACACCTTC
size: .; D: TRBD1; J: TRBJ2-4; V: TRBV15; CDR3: CATSPFPGQGANIQYF; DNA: TGTGCCACCAGCCCATTCCCAGGACAGGGGGCAAACATTCAGTACTTC